The 19 T cell receptor beta chains presented below share a single source sample, sequenced in a study of OX40 agonist ivuxolimab in advanced cancers. Sequenced by immunoSEQ multiplex PCR; TCRdb stores in-frame clones only, minus some. This sample has around 69,000 clones, with around 88% found just once. Here the sequenced sample was CD4+ or CD8+ T cells sorted from blood, taken in a trial of the OX40 agonist ivuxolimab. The receptor source for this set is an adult with an advanced solid tumor such as melanoma, head and neck, liver or kidney cancer.

The CDR3 loop reads CASSATVDYTF. In nucleotides, the CDR3 is TGTGCCAGCAGTGCCACGGTGGACTACACCTTC. The rearrangement uses TRBV25-1 and TRBJ1-2; D not certain. In germline, CDR1 is MGHDK, CDR2 SYGVNS. Trimming removed 4 bases at V and 10 bases at J, with 10 bases between. The CDR3 length is 11 residues.

This chain connects TRBV6-1 to TRBJ1-3, with D unresolved. This CDR3 has 16 residues. Germline V gene sequence: CDR1 MNHNS, CDR2 SASEGT. V gave up 0 bases and J gave up 0 bases, with 9 bases separating them. The chain's CDR3 is CASSEAFGISGNTIYF. The CDR3, as DNA: TGTGCCAGCAGTGAAGCCTTCGGGATCTCTGGAAACACCATATATTTT.

The chain links TRBV7-9 to TRBJ1-5, with TRBD1 identical over 7 bases. V lost 5 bases, J lost 4 bases, and 2 bases stayed unmatched. This CDR3 comprises 13 residues. Looked up from germline, CDR1 is SEHNR and CDR2 is FQNEAQ (reference sequence). The CDR3 bases are TGTGCCAGCAGCACAGGGGTAAATCAGCCCCAGCATTTT. Protein: CASSTGVNQPQHF.

The genes are TRBV10-2 and TRBJ2-1; 10 positions match TRBD2. The CDR3 sequence is 12 residues long. Germline V CDR1 and CDR2: WSHSY, SAAADI. The trim removed 2 bases at V and 15 bases at J, leaving 4 bases unmatched. The CDR3 nucleotides are TGCGCCAGCAGTGAGGGACTAGCGGCCTTGTTCTTC. Translating gives CASSEGLAALFF.

The gene calls are TRBV28 and TRBJ2-3, with 11 bases that match TRBD2. Per the germline V gene, CDR1 is MDHEN and CDR2 is SYDVKM. The CDR3 extends over 18 amino acids. Germline trimming cut 6 bases from V and 0 bases from J; bases unmatched to any gene: 11. The CDR3 DNA reads TGTGCCAGCAGCTCCCATAGCGGGGGGGACACTAGCACAGATACGCAGTATTTT. Protein product: CASSSHSGGDTSTDTQYF.

The V call is TRBV6-5, the J call TRBJ2-7; D is possibly TRBD2 (6 bases). Germline CDR1 reads MNHEY; CDR2 reads SVGAGI. The CDR3 runs 14 residues. V was cut by 8 bases and J by 3 bases, with 17 bases left in between. The CDR3 is CASGNSGGDYEQYF. CDR3 DNA sequence: TGTGCCAGCGGCAACTCCGGGGGTGACTACGAGCAGTACTTC.

The rearrangement uses TRBV7-2 and TRBJ2-1; D unresolved. The CDR3 sequence is 12 residues long. The germline CDR1 and CDR2 sequences are SGHTA and FQGNSA. The V gene lost 5 bases and the J gene lost 5 bases, with 7 bases spanning the gap. CDR3 in amino acids: CASSRYDNEQFF. The CDR3, as DNA: TGTGCCAGCAGCAGATATGACAATGAGCAGTTCTTC.

The V call is TRBV28, the J call TRBJ1-4; D is possibly TRBD1 (5 bases). Germline V gene sequence: CDR1 MDHEN, CDR2 SYDVKM. Trimming stripped 8 bases from V and 7 bases from J, with 23 bases between. The CDR3 loop spans 16 amino acids. The CDR3 DNA reads as TGTGCCAGCCGCGAACCACAGGTCCCATTAAGTGAAAAACTGTTTTTT. Encoded protein: CASREPQVPLSEKLFF.

The chain carries TRBV6-5 and TRBJ1-1, with 9 positions matching TRBD1. This CDR3 contains 15 residues. The germline CDR1 and CDR2 sequences are MNHEY and SVGAGI. The trim removed 6 bases at V and 0 bases at J, leaving 5 bases unmatched. The CDR3 spells CASSPGQGMNTEAFF. The CDR3 coding sequence is TGTGCCAGCAGCCCGGGACAGGGAATGAACACTGAAGCTTTCTTT.

This chain links TRBV19 with TRBJ1-1; 9 bases are a match to TRBD1. Germline V gene lookup returns CDR1 LNHDA and CDR2 SQIVND (reference sequence). The J segment lost 5 bases and the V segment lost 7 bases, leaving 20 bases of the junction unmatched. The CDR3 is 18 residues long. The CDR3 loop is CASTRPEGTGQVGTEAFF. The CDR3 bases are TGTGCCAGTACCCGCCCGGAGGGGACAGGGCAGGTGGGGACTGAAGCTTTCTTT.

The rearrangement links TRBV18 to TRBJ2-7; TRBD2 matches at 8 bases. The germline V gene has CDR1 KGHSH and CDR2 LQKENI. Losses at the gene ends were 6 bases for V and 0 bases for J; bases not matched to a gene: 4. The CDR3 is 14 amino acids. In DNA form, the CDR3 reads TGTGCCAGCTCGGGTAGCGGGGTCTCCTACGAGCAGTACTTC. This encodes CASSGSGVSYEQYF.

J is TRBJ2-2 and V is TRBV6-1, with D perhaps TRBD2 (5 bases). CDR3 length: 15 residues. Germline loops: CDR1 MNHNS, CDR2 SASEGT. Trimming removed 7 bases at V and 0 bases at J, with 12 bases between. This CDR3 is CASNPRVANTGELFF. DNA of the CDR3: TGTGCCAGCAACCCGAGGGTGGCGAACACCGGGGAGCTGTTTTTT.

V is TRBV6-1 and J is TRBJ1-2; 7 positions agree with TRBD1. V gave up 4 bases and J gave up 0 bases; unmatched junction bases: 2. The CDR3 is made up of 14 amino acids. Germline loops: CDR1 MNHNS, CDR2 SASEGT. The CDR3 protein is CASSVGQPNYGYTF. The CDR3 DNA reads as TGTGCCAGCAGTGTGGGACAGCCTAACTATGGCTACACCTTC.

The gene calls are TRBV6-5 and TRBJ1-2, with 8 bases identical to TRBD1. CDR1 MNHEY and CDR2 SVGAGI come from the germline V gene. This CDR3 comprises 15 residues. J was trimmed by 3 bases and V by 0 bases; bases with no gene match: 3. The CDR3 nucleotides are TGTGCCAGCAGTTACTCAGGACAGGGTTACTATGGCTACACCTTC. This codes for CASSYSGQGYYGYTF.

The J gene is TRBJ1-2, the V gene TRBV29-1; D not resolved. V dropped 1 base and J dropped 7 bases, with 10 bases sitting between them. CDR1 SQVTM and CDR2 ANQGSEA come from the germline V gene. The CDR3 has 12 residues. Here the CDR3 reads CSVEAGGGGYTF. The CDR3 DNA follows: TGCAGCGTTGAAGCTGGCGGAGGTGGCTACACCTTC.

The rearrangement links TRBV9 to TRBJ2-3; D might be TRBD2 (6 bases). The ends were cut back, 4 bases at V and 2 bases at J, with 14 bases in the middle. The CDR3 length is 15 residues. CDR1 and CDR2 (germline): SGDLS, YYNGEE. The CDR3 region is CASSPPGLFTDTQYF. The CDR3, as DNA: TGTGCCAGCAGCCCCCCGGGACTCTTCACAGATACGCAGTATTTT.

The V and J genes are TRBV6-5 and TRBJ1-3, with D perhaps TRBD1 (6 bases). CDR3 size: 14 residues. Trimming took 7 bases from V and 3 from J, leaving 13 bases between them. In germline, CDR1 is MNHEY, CDR2 SVGAGI. For the CDR3, the DNA is TGTGCCAGCATCCAAGGGGGGAGTGGAAACACCATATATTTT. Residues: CASIQGGSGNTIYF.

As DNA, the CDR3 is TGTGCCAGCAGCGCTTCGGGACTATCCTACGAGCAGTACTTC. It specifies CASSASGLSYEQYF. The chain links TRBV9 to TRBJ2-5; TRBD2 matches at 7 bases. The J call is doubtful: the DNA matches TRBJ2-7 better. CDR1 is SGDLS, CDR2 YYNGEE, per germline. The CDR3 sequence is 14 residues long.

V usage is TRBV11-2 and J usage is TRBJ2-1; D not certain. Germline values: CDR1 SGHAT, CDR2 FQNNGV. This CDR3 comprises 12 residues. V shed 3 bases and J shed 5 bases, with 5 bases lying between them. This chain's CDR3 is CASSLSHNEQFF. The CDR3 region has the DNA TGTGCCAGCAGCTTGTCCCACAATGAGCAGTTCTTC.